This T cell receptor (beta chain) was captured in a study of regulatory T cells in long-lasting Graves disease. General study findings and limits: Possibly, accuracy suffered from the small sample size.

Libraries of TCR beta came from iRepertoire HTBI primers plus Arm-PCR of CDR3 regions. TCRdb fed the multiplex PCR reads into MiXCR, producing one record per CDR3 protein. The repertoire holds about 430,000 distinct CDR3 sequences, with approximately 15% as singletons. Time point here: newly diagnosed GD, antithyroid drugs for less than 3 months. From RNA extracted from PBMCs, the TCR library was made. In the case of this clonotype: What it binds is not known.

These data were also reused for a study on T cells in Graves' hyperthyroidism and ophthalmopathy.

The specimen comprised peripheral blood mononuclear cells (PBMCs), sampled at new diagnosis, from a patient treated with antithyroid drugs. The sequence came from a woman aged 40 to 50 with Graves disease.

The CDR3: CASGQGIAPDTQYF. CDR3 in DNA: TGTGCCAGTGGACAGGGTATCGCCCCAGATACGCAGTATTTT. The chain employs TRBV19 and TRBJ2-3; 8 bases are a match to TRBD1. J was trimmed by 4 bases and V by 8 bases; bases with no gene match: 8. This CDR3 has 14 amino acids. Germline V gives CDR1 LNHDA, CDR2 SQIVND (reference sequence).